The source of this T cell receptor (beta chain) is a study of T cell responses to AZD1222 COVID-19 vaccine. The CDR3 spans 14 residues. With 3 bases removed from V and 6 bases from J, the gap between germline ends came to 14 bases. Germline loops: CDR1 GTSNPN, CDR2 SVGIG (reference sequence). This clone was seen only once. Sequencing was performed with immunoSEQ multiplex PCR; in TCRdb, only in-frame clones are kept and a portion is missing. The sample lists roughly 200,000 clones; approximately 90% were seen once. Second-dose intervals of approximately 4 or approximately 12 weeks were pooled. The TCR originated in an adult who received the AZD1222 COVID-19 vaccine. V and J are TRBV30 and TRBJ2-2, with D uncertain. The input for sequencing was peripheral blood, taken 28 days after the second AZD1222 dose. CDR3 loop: CAWRGSSYAGELFF. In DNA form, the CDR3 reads TGTGCCTGGAGAGGCTCCAGCTACGCCGGGGAGCTGTTTTTT.